The clone carrying this T cell receptor beta chain was seen just once. Its antigen is still unknown. The data were obtained in a study of PD-1 blockade in classical Hodgkin lymphoma. Findings and limits, study-wide: Those patients who began receiving nivolumab less than 1 year after ASCT had lower diversity, and they were excluded. According to reports, newly diagnosed patients had lower baseline TCR diversity than healthy donors, and relapsed/refractory patients had lower baseline TCR diversity still. Those achieving complete response showed baseline diversity like newly diagnosed patients.

This CDR3 spans 15 amino acids. CDR1 and CDR2 from the germline V gene are MDHEN and SYDVKM. Trimming pared 4 bases from V and 5 bases from J, leaving 17 bases between. Brentuximab vedotin exposure varied among the patients, all of whom had relapsed after autologous stem cell transplantation. Best responses were complete response, partial response or progressive disease. Profiling relied on immunoSEQ multiplex PCR, and the TCRdb table lists in-frame clones only, not all of them. The sample has tens of thousands of clones; roughly 87% are singletons. The sequence came from a human donor with classical Hodgkin lymphoma. The source material was peripheral blood mononuclear cells (PBMCs), sampled before the second cycle of nivolumab. V is TRBV28 and J is TRBJ2-5; weak D call: TRBD2 (6 bases). The CDR3 nucleotides read TGTGCCAGCAGTTATGGCCGGGACTTACAGGAGACCCAGTACTTC. It is translated as CASSYGRDLQETQYF.